This T cell receptor beta chain is drawn from a study of prognosis after radiotherapy for stage I lung cancer. Template was genomic DNA; TCR beta CDR3 amplified in two multiplex PCR rounds. The first round of PCR was done with primers that matched each TRBV and TRBJ gene. TCRdb re-derived calls from the multiplex PCR reads in MiXCR, one entry per CDR3 protein. Among 20,000 to 30,000 distinct CDR3 sequences listed, approximately 44% were seen once. The CDR3 has 13 residues. The germline V gene encodes CDR1 LGHNA and CDR2 YSLEER. V lost 0 bases and J 7 bases, leaving 8 bases between the germline ends. This sample comprised PBMCs, obtained before or after stereotactic body radiation therapy (not recorded which). V gene TRBV4-3 combines with J gene TRBJ2-3, with D unclear. This TCR was sampled from a donor over 45 with non-small cell lung cancer. The CDR3 region is CASSQDLGYTQYF. The CDR3 nucleotides read TGCGCCAGCAGCCAAGATCTTGGCTATACGCAGTATTTT.